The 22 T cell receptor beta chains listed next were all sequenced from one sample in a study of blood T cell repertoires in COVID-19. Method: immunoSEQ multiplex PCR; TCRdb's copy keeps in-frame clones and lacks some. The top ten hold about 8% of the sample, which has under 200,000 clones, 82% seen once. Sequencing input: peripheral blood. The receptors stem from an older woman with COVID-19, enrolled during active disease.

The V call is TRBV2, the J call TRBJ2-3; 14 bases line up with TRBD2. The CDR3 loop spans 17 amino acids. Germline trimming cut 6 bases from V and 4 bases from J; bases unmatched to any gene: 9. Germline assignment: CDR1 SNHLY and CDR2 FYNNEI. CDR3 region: CASSAGLAGVGADTQYF. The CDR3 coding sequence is TGTGCCAGCAGCGCGGGACTAGCGGGAGTTGGGGCAGATACGCAGTATTTT.

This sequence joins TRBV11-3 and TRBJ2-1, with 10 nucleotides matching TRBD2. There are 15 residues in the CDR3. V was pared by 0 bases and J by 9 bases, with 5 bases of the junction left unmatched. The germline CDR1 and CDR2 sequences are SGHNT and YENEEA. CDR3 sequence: CASSLDSGGAGEQFF. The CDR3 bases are TGTGCCAGCAGCTTAGACAGCGGGGGGGCGGGTGAGCAGTTCTTC.

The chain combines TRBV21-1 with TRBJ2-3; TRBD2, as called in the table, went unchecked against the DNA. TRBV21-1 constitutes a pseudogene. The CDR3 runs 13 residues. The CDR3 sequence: CASSKVRGDTQYF. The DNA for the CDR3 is TGTGCCAGCAGCAAAGTGCGGGGAGATACGCAGTATTTT.

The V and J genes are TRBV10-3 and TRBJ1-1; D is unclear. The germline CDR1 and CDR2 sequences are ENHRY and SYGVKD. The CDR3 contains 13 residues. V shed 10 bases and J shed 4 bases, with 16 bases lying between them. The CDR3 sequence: CATTREGSTEAFF. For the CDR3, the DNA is TGTGCCACCACCCGCGAGGGAAGCACTGAAGCTTTCTTT.

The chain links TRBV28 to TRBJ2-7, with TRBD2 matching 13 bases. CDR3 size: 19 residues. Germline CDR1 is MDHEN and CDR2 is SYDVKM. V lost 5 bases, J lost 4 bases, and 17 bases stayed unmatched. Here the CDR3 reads CASSPLGLAGAMRGYEQYF. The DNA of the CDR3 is TGTGCCAGCAGTCCCCTCGGACTAGCGGGAGCTATGAGGGGGTACGAGCAGTACTTC.

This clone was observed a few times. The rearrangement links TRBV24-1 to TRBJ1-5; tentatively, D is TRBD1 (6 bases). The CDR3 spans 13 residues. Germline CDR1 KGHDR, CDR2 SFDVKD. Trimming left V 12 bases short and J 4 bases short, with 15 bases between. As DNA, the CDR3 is TGTGCCTCCCAGGGGTCGGGAAATCAGCCCCAGCATTTT. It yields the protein CASQGSGNQPQHF.

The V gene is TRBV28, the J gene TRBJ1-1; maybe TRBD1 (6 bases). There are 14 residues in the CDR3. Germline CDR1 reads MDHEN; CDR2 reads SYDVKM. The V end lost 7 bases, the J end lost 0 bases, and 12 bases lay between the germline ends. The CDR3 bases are TGTGCCAGCAAAACGGGACAATTGAACACTGAAGCTTTCTTT. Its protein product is CASKTGQLNTEAFF. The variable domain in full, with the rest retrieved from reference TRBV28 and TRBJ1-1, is DVKVTQSSRYLVKRTGEKVFLECVQDMDHENMFWYRQDPGLGLRLIYFSYDVKMKEKGDIPEGYSVSREKKERFSLILESASTNQTSMYLCASKTGQLNTEAFFGQGTRLTVV.

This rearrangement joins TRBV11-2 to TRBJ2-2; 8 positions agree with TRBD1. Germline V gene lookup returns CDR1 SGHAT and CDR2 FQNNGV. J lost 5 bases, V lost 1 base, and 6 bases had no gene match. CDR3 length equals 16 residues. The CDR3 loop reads CASSLGQGAFTGELFF. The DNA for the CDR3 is TGTGCCAGCAGCTTAGGTCAGGGGGCTTTTACCGGGGAGCTGTTTTTT.

CDR3 residues: CASSSGEEEQPQHF. Here the CDR3 DNA reads TGCGCCAGCAGCTCAGGGGAAGAAGAGCAGCCCCAGCATTTT. This sequence joins TRBV5-1 and TRBJ1-5; TRBD1 might be the D (6 bases). CDR1 SGHRS and CDR2 YFSETQ come from the germline V gene. This CDR3 region has 14 residues. Between the trimmed V and J ends, which lost 3 bases and 7 bases, there was a span of 14 bases.

Written as DNA, the CDR3 is TGTGCCAGCAGCTCGTCTGTGGCCGTGGATACGCAGTATTTT. Its translation: CASSSSVAVDTQYF. The rearrangement uses TRBV11-2 and TRBJ2-3; D not resolved. CDR1 and CDR2 from the germline V gene are SGHAT and FQNNGV. The CDR3 loop spans 14 amino acids. V lost 4 bases, J lost 6 bases, and 14 bases lay in between.

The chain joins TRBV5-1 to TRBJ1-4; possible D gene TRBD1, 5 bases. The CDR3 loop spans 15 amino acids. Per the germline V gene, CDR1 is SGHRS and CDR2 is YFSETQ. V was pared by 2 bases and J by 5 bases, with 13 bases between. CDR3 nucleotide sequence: TGCGCCAGCAGCTTTCTCGGGGGAAGGAATGAAAAACTGTTTTTT. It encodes CASSFLGGRNEKLFF.

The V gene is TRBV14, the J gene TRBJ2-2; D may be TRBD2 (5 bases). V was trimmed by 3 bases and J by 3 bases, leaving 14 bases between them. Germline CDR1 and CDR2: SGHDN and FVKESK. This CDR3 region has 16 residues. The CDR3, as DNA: TGTGCCAGCAGCCACTGGCGGGCGAGCTACACCGGGGAGCTGTTTTTT. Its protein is CASSHWRASYTGELFF.

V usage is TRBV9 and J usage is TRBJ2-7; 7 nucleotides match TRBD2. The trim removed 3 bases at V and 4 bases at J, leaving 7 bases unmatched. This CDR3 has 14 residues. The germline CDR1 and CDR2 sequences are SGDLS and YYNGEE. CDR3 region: CASSAGGSRYEQYF. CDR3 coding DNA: TGTGCCAGCAGCGCGGGCGGGAGTCGGTACGAGCAGTACTTC.

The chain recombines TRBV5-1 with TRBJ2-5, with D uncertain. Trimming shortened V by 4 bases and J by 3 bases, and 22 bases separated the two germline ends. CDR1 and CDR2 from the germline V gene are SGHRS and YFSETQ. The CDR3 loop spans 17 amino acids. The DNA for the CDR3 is TGCGCCAGCAGCCCCGCCAAGCAGGTCTCTCTTGAAGAGACCCAGTACTTC. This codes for CASSPAKQVSLEETQYF.

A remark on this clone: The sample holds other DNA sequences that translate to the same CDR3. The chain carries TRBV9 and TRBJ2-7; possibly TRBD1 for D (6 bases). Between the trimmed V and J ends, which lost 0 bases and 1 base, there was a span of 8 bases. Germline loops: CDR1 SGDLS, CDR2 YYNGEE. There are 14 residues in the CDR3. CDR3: CASSVDQGSYEQYF. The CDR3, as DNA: TGTGCCAGCAGCGTAGATCAGGGGTCCTACGAGCAGTACTTC. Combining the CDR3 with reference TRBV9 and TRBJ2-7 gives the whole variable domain DSGVTQTPKHLITATGQRVTLRCSPRSGDLSVYWYQQSLDQGLQFLIQYYNGEERAKGNILERFSAQQFPDLHSELNLSSLELGDSALYFCASSVDQGSYEQYFGPGTRLTVT.

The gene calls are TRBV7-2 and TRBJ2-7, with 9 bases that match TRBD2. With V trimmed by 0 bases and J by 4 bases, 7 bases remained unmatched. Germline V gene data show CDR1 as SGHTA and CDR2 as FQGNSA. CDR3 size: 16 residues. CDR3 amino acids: CASSLALGTSIYEQYF. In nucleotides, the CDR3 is TGTGCCAGCAGCTTAGCGTTAGGGACTAGCATTTACGAGCAGTACTTC.

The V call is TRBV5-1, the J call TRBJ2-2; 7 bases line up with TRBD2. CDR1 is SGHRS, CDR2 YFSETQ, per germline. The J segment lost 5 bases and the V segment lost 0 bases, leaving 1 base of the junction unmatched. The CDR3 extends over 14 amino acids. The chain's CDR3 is CASSLAAGTGELFF. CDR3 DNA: TGCGCCAGCAGCTTGGCAGCGGGGACCGGGGAGCTGTTTTTT.

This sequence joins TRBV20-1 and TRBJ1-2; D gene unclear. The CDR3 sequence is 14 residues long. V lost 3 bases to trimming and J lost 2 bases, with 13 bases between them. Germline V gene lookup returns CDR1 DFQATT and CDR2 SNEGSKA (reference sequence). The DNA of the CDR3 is TGCAGTGCTAGTCGAGACACCATCAACTATGGCTACACCTTC. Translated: CSASRDTINYGYTF.

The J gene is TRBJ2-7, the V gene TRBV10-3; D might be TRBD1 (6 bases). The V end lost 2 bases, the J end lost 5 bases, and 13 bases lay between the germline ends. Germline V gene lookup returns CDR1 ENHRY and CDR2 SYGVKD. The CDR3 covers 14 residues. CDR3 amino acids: CAISETTGTDEQYV. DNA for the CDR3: TGTGCCATCAGTGAGACCACAGGGACGGACGAGCAGTACGTC.

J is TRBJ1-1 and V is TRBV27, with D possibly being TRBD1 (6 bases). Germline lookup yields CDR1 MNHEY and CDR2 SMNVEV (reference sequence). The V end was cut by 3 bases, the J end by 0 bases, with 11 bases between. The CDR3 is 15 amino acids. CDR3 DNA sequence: TGTGCCAGCAGTTTGAATCAGGGGATGAACACTGAAGCTTTCTTT. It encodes CASSLNQGMNTEAFF.

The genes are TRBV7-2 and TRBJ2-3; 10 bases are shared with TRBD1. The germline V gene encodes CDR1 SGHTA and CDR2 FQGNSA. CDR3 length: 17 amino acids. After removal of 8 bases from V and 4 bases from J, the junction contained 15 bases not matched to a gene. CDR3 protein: CASASSAGTGVADTQYF. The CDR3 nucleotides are TGTGCCAGCGCCTCCTCGGCCGGGACAGGGGTCGCAGATACGCAGTATTTT.

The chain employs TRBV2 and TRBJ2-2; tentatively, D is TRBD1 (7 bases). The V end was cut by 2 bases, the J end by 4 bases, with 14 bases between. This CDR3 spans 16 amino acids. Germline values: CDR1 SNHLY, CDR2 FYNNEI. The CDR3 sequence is CASSESAGGPTGELFF. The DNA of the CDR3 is TGTGCCAGCAGTGAATCGGCAGGGGGGCCCACCGGGGAGCTGTTTTTT.